The clone carrying this T cell receptor (beta chain) was observed a few times. CDR3 length equals 15 residues. Germline CDR1 reads ENHRY; CDR2 reads SYGVKD. V lost 0 bases to trimming and J lost 6 bases; unmatched junction nucleotides: 5. TCRdb reanalysed the 5' RACE reads using MiXCR and keeps one entry per CDR3 protein. The table includes 180,000 or so distinct CDR3 sequences, approximately 10% detected once. These data belong to a study of T-cell memory formation after mild COVID-19. The chain combines TRBV10-3 with TRBJ2-1; 7 nucleotides align to TRBD2. This TCR derives from a man aged 18 to 30 who had mild COVID-19 (a few samples of this study predate the infection). Cell type and time point are not known. Source material: PBMCs or a T cell subset sorted from them (not recorded which). The CDR3 sequence: CAISESNSGTNEQFF. DNA for the CDR3: TGTGCCATCAGTGAGTCGAACAGCGGGACCAATGAGCAGTTCTTC.